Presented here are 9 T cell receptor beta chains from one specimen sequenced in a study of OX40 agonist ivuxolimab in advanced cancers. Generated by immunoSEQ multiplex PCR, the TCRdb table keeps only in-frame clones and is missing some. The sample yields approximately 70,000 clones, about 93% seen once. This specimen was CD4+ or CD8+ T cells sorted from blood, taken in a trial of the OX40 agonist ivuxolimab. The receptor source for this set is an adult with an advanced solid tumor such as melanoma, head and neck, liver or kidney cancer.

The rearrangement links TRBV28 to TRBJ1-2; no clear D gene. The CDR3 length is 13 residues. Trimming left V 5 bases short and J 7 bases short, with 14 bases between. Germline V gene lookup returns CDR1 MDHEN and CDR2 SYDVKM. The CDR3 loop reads CASSPRSEAGYTF. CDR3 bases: TGTGCCAGCAGTCCACGCTCGGAGGCTGGCTACACCTTC.

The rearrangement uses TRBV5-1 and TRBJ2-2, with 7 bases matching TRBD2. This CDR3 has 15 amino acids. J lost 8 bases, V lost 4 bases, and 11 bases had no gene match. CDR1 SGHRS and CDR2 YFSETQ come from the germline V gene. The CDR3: CASSPGGNILGELFF. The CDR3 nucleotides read TGCGCCAGCAGCCCCGGGGGGAACATACTAGGGGAGCTGTTTTTT.

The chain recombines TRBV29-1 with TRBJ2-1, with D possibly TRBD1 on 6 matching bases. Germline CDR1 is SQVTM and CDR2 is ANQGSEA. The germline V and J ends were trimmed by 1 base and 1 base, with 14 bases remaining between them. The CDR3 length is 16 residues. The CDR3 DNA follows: TGCAGCGTTGAAGGACAGGCCGCCGGGTCCTACAATGAGCAGTTCTTC. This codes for CSVEGQAAGSYNEQFF.

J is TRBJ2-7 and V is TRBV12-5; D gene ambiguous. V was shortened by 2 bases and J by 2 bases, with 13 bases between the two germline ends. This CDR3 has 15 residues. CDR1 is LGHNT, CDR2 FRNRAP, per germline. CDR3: CASGLPTDGTYEQYF. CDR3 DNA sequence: TGTGCTAGTGGTTTGCCCACGGACGGTACCTACGAGCAGTACTTC.

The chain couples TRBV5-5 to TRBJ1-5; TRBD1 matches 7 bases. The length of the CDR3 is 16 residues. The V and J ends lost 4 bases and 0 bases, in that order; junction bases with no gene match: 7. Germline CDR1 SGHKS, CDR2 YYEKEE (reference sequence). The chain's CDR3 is CASSPRQGYSNQPQHF. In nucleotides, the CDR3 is TGTGCCAGCAGCCCTAGACAGGGATATAGCAATCAGCCCCAGCATTTT.

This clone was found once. This CDR3 is CASTSYSTYEQYF. CDR3 bases: TGTGCCAGCACCTCCTACAGCACCTACGAGCAGTACTTC. V usage is TRBV5-6 and J usage is TRBJ2-7, with D uncertain. The CDR3 covers 13 residues. V was pared by 6 bases and J by 2 bases, with 12 bases between. Germline V lookup: CDR1 SGHDT, CDR2 YYEEEE.

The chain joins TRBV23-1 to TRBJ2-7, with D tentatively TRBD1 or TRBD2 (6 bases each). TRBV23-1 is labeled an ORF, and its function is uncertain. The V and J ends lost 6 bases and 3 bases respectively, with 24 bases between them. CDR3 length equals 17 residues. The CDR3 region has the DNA TGCGCCAGCAGCTCCAGCGGGCGGACAGAAACGAACTACGAGCAGTACTTC. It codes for CASSSSGRTETNYEQYF.

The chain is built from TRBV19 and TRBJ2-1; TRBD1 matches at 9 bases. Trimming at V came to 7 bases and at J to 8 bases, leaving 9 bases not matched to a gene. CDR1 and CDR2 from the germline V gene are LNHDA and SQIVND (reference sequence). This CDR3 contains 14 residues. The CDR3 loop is CASTGTGLNHEQFF. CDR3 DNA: TGTGCCAGTACCGGGACAGGGTTAAATCATGAGCAGTTCTTC.

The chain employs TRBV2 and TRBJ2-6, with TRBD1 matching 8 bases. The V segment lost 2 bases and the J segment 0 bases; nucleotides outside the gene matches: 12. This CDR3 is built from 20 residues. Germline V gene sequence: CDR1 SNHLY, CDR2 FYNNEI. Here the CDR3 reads CASSETPPGGLSSGANVLTF. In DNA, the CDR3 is TGTGCCAGCAGTGAAACGCCCCCAGGGGGCTTAAGCTCTGGGGCCAACGTCCTGACTTTC.